Below, 17 T cell receptor beta chains from the same sample are listed, as sequenced in a study of blood T cell repertoires in COVID-19. Measured with immunoSEQ multiplex PCR; TCRdb has only the in-frame clones, and not every one. The top ten clones hold roughly 7.2% of a sample with 88,000 or so clones, less than 90% of them seen once. The source material was peripheral blood. Every receptor here comes from a man in his sixties with acute or convalescent COVID-19.

J is TRBJ2-5 and V is TRBV11-2; TRBD2 matches at 9 bases. Trimming took 5 bases from V and 4 from J; bases not matched to a gene: 8. Germline CDR1 is SGHAT and CDR2 is FQNNGV. There are 15 residues in the CDR3. Written as DNA, the CDR3 is TGTGCCAGCAGCAGTGGGCTAGCGGGGTCAGAGACCCAGTACTTC. Its translation: CASSSGLAGSETQYF.

The chain has TRBV15 and TRBJ2-3; 10 bases are a match to TRBD1. Looked up from germline, CDR1 is LNHNV and CDR2 is YYDKDF (reference sequence). This CDR3 comprises 15 residues. The junction had 5 bases not matched to a gene; V was cut back by 5 bases and J by 3 bases. DNA for the CDR3: TGTGCCACCAGCTTGACGGGACAGGGGACAGATACGCAGTATTTT. This encodes CATSLTGQGTDTQYF.

J is TRBJ2-7 and V is TRBV27; 9 bases line up with TRBD1. V trimming: 5 bases; J trimming: 6 bases; junction bases outside the gene matches: 8. Germline CDR1 reads MNHEY; CDR2 reads SMNVEV (reference sequence). CDR3 length: 14 amino acids. CDR3 in DNA: TGTGCCAGCAGTGCCAACAGGGGGCTTGGCGAGCAGTACTTC. Its protein product is CASSANRGLGEQYF.

In DNA form, the CDR3 reads TGTGCCAGTAGTATGATCGGGGGGCTCTACGAGCAGTACTTC. It encodes CASSMIGGLYEQYF. The chain couples TRBV19 to TRBJ2-7, with a tentative D call TRBD2 (7 bases). V was cut by 3 bases and J by 3 bases, with 12 bases left in between. Per the germline V gene, CDR1 is LNHDA and CDR2 is SQIVND (reference sequence). The CDR3 is 14 amino acids.

The sample holds a few counts of this clone. In the same sample, other DNA sequences code for this CDR3. This chain's CDR3 is CASSIARGATNEKLFF. The CDR3 bases are TGTGCCAGTAGTATAGCCCGGGGAGCAACTAATGAAAAACTGTTTTTT. V is TRBV19 and J is TRBJ1-4; D is uncertain. The CDR3 contains 16 residues. Trimming pared 1 base from V and 0 bases from J, leaving 9 bases between. Germline CDR1 is LNHDA and CDR2 is SQIVND (reference sequence).

The J gene is TRBJ2-5, the V gene TRBV3-1 (or the pseudogene TRBV3-2); D not resolved. Trimming pared 0 bases from V and 4 bases from J, leaving 6 bases between. The CDR3 has 13 amino acids. Germline values: CDR1 LGHDT, CDR2 YNNKEL (reference sequence). The CDR3 coding sequence is TGTGCCAGCAGCCAAGACCCCGTAGAGACCCAGTACTTC. The encoded protein is CASSQDPVETQYF.

This clone has a handful of counts. The chain recombines TRBV9 with TRBJ1-1; D call uncertain. V was shortened by 0 bases and J by 1 base, with 10 bases between the two germline ends. The CDR3 extends over 15 amino acids. Germline CDR1 SGDLS, CDR2 YYNGEE. DNA of the CDR3: TGTGCCAGCAGCGTAGGGACTCTAGGGAACACTGAAGCTTTCTTT. As protein: CASSVGTLGNTEAFF.

The V call is TRBV14, the J call TRBJ2-1; TRBD1 aligns across 8 bases. The CDR3 runs 16 residues. V lost 4 bases to trimming and J lost 7 bases; unmatched junction nucleotides: 12. CDR1 and CDR2 (germline): SGHDN, FVKESK. The CDR3 reads CASSLQGFRGRNEQFF. For the CDR3, the DNA is TGTGCCAGCAGCCTCCAGGGTTTCAGGGGGCGGAATGAGCAGTTCTTC.

This clone was observed a handful of times. J is TRBJ1-4 and V is TRBV2, with D uncertain. The CDR3 length is 13 residues. Germline V lookup: CDR1 SNHLY, CDR2 FYNNEI. Trimming pared 7 bases from V and 5 bases from J, leaving 11 bases between. This chain's CDR3 is CASTQGSNEKLFF. DNA of the CDR3: TGTGCCAGCACTCAAGGGAGCAATGAAAAACTGTTTTTT.

The J gene is TRBJ1-2, the V gene TRBV6-5; a weak D match, TRBD1 (5 bases). This CDR3 has 12 residues. Per germline, CDR1 MNHEY and CDR2 SVGAGI. Deletions cut 7 bases from V and 9 bases from J, with 15 bases between. The CDR3 here is CASILGGGSYTF. CDR3 bases: TGTGCCAGCATCCTTGGCGGGGGGAGCTACACCTTC.

This clone appeared a few times. The chain links TRBV24-1 to TRBJ2-2, with D possibly TRBD2 on 7 matching bases. Trimming left V 7 bases short and J 4 bases short, with 15 bases between. Germline V gene sequence: CDR1 KGHDR, CDR2 SFDVKD. This CDR3 spans 15 amino acids. As DNA, the CDR3 is TGTGCCACCAGACGAGGGGGGGGCACCACCGGGGAGCTGTTTTTT. Encoded protein: CATRRGGGTTGELFF.

The chain combines TRBV29-1 with TRBJ1-1, with a weak D call TRBD1 (5 bases). From germline, CDR1 is SQVTM and CDR2 ANQGSEA. V shed 0 bases and J shed 1 base, with 15 bases lying between them. The CDR3 has 16 residues. The CDR3 reads CSVEEDRATTNTEAFF. The DNA for the CDR3 is TGCAGCGTTGAAGAAGACAGAGCGACCACGAACACTGAAGCTTTCTTT.

The genes are TRBV20-1 and TRBJ2-1; 7 bases are a match to TRBD2. Unmatched junction bases numbered 6, after V lost 3 bases and J lost 4 bases. The CDR3 extends over 14 amino acids. Germline loops: CDR1 DFQATT, CDR2 SNEGSKA (reference sequence). The CDR3 DNA follows: TGCAGTGCTAGTACGGGGGGTACTTACAATGAGCAGTTCTTC. This sequence encodes CSASTGGTYNEQFF.

The V gene is TRBV9, the J gene TRBJ2-2; D is possibly TRBD1 (5 bases). Per the germline V gene, CDR1 is SGDLS and CDR2 is YYNGEE. The CDR3 has 15 residues. Trimming took off 0 bases at V and 1 base at J, with 7 bases between the two ends. CDR3 protein: CASSVGQGNTGELFF. The CDR3 DNA sequence: TGTGCCAGCAGCGTAGGCCAGGGGAACACCGGGGAGCTGTTTTTT.

The chain combines TRBV30 with TRBJ1-5, with 8 bases lining up with TRBD1. Germline V lookup: CDR1 GTSNPN, CDR2 SVGIG (reference sequence). V lost 1 base to trimming and J lost 5 bases; unmatched junction nucleotides: 1. The CDR3 is made up of 13 amino acids. CDR3 protein: CAWSATGDQPQHF. For the CDR3, the DNA is TGTGCCTGGAGTGCGACAGGGGATCAGCCCCAGCATTTT. Supplemented by reference TRBV30 and TRBJ1-5, the full variable domain reads SQTIHQWPATLVQPVGSPLSLECTVEGTSNPNLYWYRQAAGRGLQLLFYSVGIGQISSEVPQNLSASRPQDRQFILSSKKLLLSDSGFYLCAWSATGDQPQHFGDGTRLSIL.

The chain is built from TRBV3-1 (or the pseudogene TRBV3-2) and TRBJ1-2, with 7 nucleotides matching TRBD1. Trimming removed 1 base from V and 8 bases from J; junction bases left unmatched: 10. Germline V CDR1 and CDR2: LGHDT, YNNKEL (reference sequence). This CDR3 region has 15 residues. The CDR3 DNA reads TGTGCCAGCAGCCAAGCCTTCAGGGGGTTCAAAGGCTACACCTTC. This codes for CASSQAFRGFKGYTF.

J is TRBJ1-5 and V is TRBV30; D is uncertain. Trimming pared 3 bases from V and 0 bases from J, leaving 9 bases between. CDR3 length equals 14 residues. The germline V gene has CDR1 GTSNPN and CDR2 SVGIG (reference sequence). The CDR3 loop reads CAWRVGNSNQPQHF. For the CDR3, the DNA is TGTGCCTGGAGGGTCGGGAATAGCAATCAGCCCCAGCATTTT.